What follows describes a single TCR beta chain. The data derive from a study of blood T cell repertoires in COVID-19. Background on the study: Whether acute or convalescent, the COVID-19 samples came from the United States, Italy and Spain.

From germline, CDR1 is SGHAT and CDR2 FQNNGV. The CDR3 extends over 16 amino acids. Trimming removed 5 bases from V and 5 bases from J; junction bases left unmatched: 11. Only in-frame clones appear in the TCRdb table, and some are missing; sequencing was by immunoSEQ multiplex PCR. Of around 150,000 clones detected, roughly 86% appear once; the ten largest clones hold 0.99%. The source is a man aged 18 to 29 with acute or convalescent COVID-19. V is TRBV11-2 and J is TRBJ2-5; 10 bases fit TRBD1. The sequenced sample was peripheral blood. DNA of the CDR3: TGTGCCAGCAGCCAAAGTGGGACAGGGGTGTTGGAGACCCAGTACTTC. Translated, it gives CASSQSGTGVLETQYF. Full variable domain (remainder filled in from reference TRBV11-2 and TRBJ2-5): EAGVAQSPRYKIIEKRQSVAFWCNPISGHATLYWYQQILGQGPKLLIQFQNNGVVDDSQLPKDRFSAERLKGVDSTLKIQPAKLEDSAVYLCASSQSGTGVLETQYFGPGTRLLVL.